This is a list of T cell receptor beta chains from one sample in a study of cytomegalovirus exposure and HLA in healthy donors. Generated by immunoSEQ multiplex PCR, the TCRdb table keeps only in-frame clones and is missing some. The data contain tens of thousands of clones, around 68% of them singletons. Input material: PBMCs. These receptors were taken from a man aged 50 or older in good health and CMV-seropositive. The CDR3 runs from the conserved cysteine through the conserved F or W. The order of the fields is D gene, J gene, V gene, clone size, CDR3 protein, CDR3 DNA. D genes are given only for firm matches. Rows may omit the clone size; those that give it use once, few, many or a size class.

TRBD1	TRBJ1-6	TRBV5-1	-	CASSSGTGSPLHF	TGCGCCAGCAGCTCCGGGACAGGTTCGCCCCTCCACTTT
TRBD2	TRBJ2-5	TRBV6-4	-	CASSDPRLAGRQETQYF	TGTGCCAGCAGTGACCCCAGACTAGCGGGTCGCCAAGAGACCCAGTACTTC
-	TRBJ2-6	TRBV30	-	CVQGNGANVLTF	TGTGTCCAGGGGAATGGGGCCAACGTCCTGACTTTC
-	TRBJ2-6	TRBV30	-	CAWSAPGAGANVLTF	TGTGCCTGGAGTGCCCCAGGGGCTGGGGCCAACGTCCTGACTTTC
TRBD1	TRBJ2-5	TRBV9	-	CASSGGSGQAQETQYF	TGTGCCAGCAGCGGTGGATCAGGACAGGCCCAAGAGACCCAGTACTTC
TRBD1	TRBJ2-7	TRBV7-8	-	CASSLTDREVTYEQYF	TGTGCCAGCAGCCTGACAGACAGGGAAGTGACCTACGAGCAGTACTTC
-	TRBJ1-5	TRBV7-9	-	CASSLVGQPQHF	TGTGCCAGCAGCTTAGTCGGTCAGCCCCAGCATTTT
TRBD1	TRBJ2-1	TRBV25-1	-	CATTGTAFSSYNEQFF	TGTGCCACGACCGGGACAGCGTTTAGCTCCTACAATGAGCAGTTCTTC
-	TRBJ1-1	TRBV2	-	CASIGLGDANTEAFF	TGTGCCAGCATCGGATTGGGAGACGCGAACACTGAAGCTTTCTTT
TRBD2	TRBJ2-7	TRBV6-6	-	CASGLAGTYEQYF	TGTGCCAGTGGACTAGCGGGGACCTACGAGCAGTACTTC
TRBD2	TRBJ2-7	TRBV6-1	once	CASRRAGEVGEQYF	TGTGCCAGCAGGAGAGCGGGAGAAGTAGGCGAGCAGTACTTC
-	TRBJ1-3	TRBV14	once	CASSQDGTRFGNTIYF	TGTGCCAGCAGCCAAGACGGGACAAGATTCGGAAACACCATATATTTT
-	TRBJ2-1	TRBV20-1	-	CSATRDEQFF	TGCAGTGCTACGAGGGATGAGCAGTTCTTC
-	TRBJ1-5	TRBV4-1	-	CASSQESGDSNQPQHF	TGCGCCAGCAGCCAAGAATCTGGAGATAGCAATCAGCCCCAGCATTTT
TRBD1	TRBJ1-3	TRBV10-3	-	CAISLTGESSGNTIYF	TGTGCCATCAGCTTGACAGGGGAGAGCTCTGGAAACACCATATATTTT
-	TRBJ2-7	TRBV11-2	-	CASSLPGGTFYEQYF	TGTGCCAGCAGCTTACCGGGTGGTACATTCTACGAGCAGTACTTC
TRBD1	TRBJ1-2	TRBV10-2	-	CASFETGSGYTF	TGCGCCAGCTTTGAGACAGGGTCTGGCTACACCTTC
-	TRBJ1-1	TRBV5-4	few	CASSLWNTEAFF	TGTGCCAGCAGCCTATGGAACACTGAAGCTTTCTTT
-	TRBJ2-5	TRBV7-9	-	CASSLDSGAQYF	TGTGCCAGCAGCTTAGATTCCGGAGCCCAGTACTTC
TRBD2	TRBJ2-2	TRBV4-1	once	CASSPRAGGLATGELFF	TGCGCCAGCAGCCCCCGAGCGGGAGGGCTCGCCACCGGGGAGCTGTTTTTT
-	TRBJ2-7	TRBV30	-	CAWRQGVGEQYF	TGTGCCTGGAGACAGGGAGTTGGGGAGCAGTACTTC
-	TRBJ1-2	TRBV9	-	CASSSSTPNYGYTF	TGTGCCAGCAGCTCCTCCACACCTAACTATGGCTACACCTTC
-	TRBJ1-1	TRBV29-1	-	CSAEGAFF	TGCAGCGCGGAGGGAGCTTTCTTT
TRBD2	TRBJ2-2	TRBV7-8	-	CASSLRLAGAGELFF	TGTGCCAGCAGCTTAAGACTAGCGGGCGCCGGAGAGCTGTTTTTT
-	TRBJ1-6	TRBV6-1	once	CASRTAYNSPLHF	TGTGCCAGCAGGACAGCTTATAATTCACCCCTCCACTTT
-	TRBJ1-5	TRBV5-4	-	CASSPGPGDNQPQHF	TGTGCCAGCAGCCCAGGGCCAGGGGACAATCAGCCCCAGCATTTT
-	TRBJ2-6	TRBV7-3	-	CASSLIPPDGSSGANVLTF	TGTGCCAGCAGCTTAATCCCCCCGGACGGGAGCTCTGGGGCCAACGTCCTGACTTTC
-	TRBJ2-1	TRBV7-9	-	CASSLIPDEQFF	TGTGCCAGCAGCCTAATCCCCGATGAGCAGTTCTTC
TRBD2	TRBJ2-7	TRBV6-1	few	CASSERGGTFYYEQYF	TGTGCCAGCAGTGAGCGGGGGGGGACGTTTTACTACGAGCAGTACTTC
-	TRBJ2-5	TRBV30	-	CAWSSASLVGTQYF	TGTGCCTGGAGTTCGGCTAGCCTGGTCGGGACCCAGTACTTC
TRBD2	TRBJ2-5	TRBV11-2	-	CASSARPSGGETQYF	TGTGCCAGCAGCGCTAGACCTAGCGGGGGAGAGACCCAGTACTTC
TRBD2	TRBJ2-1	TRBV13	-	CASSLGRTSYNEQFF	TGTGCCAGCAGCTTAGGGCGGACTAGCTACAATGAGCAGTTCTTC
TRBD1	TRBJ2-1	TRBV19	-	CASSQQGAFLPDEQFF	TGTGCCAGTAGTCAACAGGGGGCGTTTCTCCCAGATGAGCAGTTCTTC
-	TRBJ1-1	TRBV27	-	CASSLYTGRGNTEAFF	TGTGCCAGCAGTTTATATACGGGTCGGGGGAACACTGAAGCTTTCTTT
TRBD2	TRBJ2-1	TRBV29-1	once	CSVARGRDEQFF	TGCAGCGTTGCGCGGGGGAGAGATGAGCAGTTCTTC
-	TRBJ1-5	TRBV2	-	CASSEVPGLSGQPQHF	TGTGCCAGCAGTGAAGTACCCGGTTTGTCAGGGCAGCCCCAGCATTTT
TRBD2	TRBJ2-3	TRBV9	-	CASSRGSGTTDTQYF	TGTGCCAGCAGCCGGGGTAGCGGGACCACAGATACGCAGTATTTT
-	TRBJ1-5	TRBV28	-	CASSHQGVSNQPQHF	TGTGCCAGCAGCCATCAAGGGGTGAGCAATCAGCCCCAGCATTTT
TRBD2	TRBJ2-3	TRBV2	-	CASSDPSGSTDTQYF	TGTGCCAGCAGTGATCCTAGCGGGAGCACAGATACGCAGTATTTT
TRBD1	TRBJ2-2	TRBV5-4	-	CASSVGQGIGELFF	TGTGCCAGCAGCGTTGGACAGGGCATTGGAGAGCTGTTTTTT
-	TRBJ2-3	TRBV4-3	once	CASSQGAASSTDTQYF	TGCGCCAGCAGCCAAGGAGCGGCTTCTAGCACAGATACGCAGTATTTT
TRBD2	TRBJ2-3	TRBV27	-	CASSSTTSGTYTQYF	TGTGCCAGCAGTTCTACGACTAGCGGGACATATACGCAGTATTTT
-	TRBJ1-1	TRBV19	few	CASSTRDGAEAFF	TGTGCCAGTAGTACGCGGGACGGCGCTGAAGCTTTCTTT